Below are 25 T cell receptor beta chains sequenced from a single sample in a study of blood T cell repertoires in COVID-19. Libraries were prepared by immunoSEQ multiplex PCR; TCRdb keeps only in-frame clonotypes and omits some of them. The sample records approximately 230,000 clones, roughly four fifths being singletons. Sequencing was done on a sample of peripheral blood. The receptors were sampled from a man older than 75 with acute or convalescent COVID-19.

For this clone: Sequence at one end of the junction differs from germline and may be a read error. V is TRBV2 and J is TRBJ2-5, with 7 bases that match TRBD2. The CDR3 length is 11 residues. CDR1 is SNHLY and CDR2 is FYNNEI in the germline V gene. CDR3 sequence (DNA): TGTGCCAGCAGTGAGAGGACTAGACTCGACTTC. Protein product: CASSERTRLDF.

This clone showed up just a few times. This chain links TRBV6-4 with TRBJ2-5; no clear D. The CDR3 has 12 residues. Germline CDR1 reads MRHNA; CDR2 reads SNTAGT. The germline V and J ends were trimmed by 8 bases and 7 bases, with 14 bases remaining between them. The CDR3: CASPEVSATQYF. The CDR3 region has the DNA TGTGCCAGCCCTGAGGTGTCTGCGACCCAGTACTTC.

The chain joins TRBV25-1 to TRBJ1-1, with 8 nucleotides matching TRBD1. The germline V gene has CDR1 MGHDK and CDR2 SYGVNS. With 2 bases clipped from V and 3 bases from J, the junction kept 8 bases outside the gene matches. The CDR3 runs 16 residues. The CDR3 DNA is TGTGCCAGCAGTGAACCCGCCCGACAGGGGTACACTGAAGCTTTCTTT. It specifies CASSEPARQGYTEAFF. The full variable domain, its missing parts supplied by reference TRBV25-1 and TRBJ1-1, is EADIYQTPRYLVIGTGKKITLECSQTMGHDKMYWYQQDPGMELHLIHYSYGVNSTEKGDLSSESTVSRIRTEHFPLTLESARPSHTSQYLCASSEPARQGYTEAFFGQGTRLTVV.

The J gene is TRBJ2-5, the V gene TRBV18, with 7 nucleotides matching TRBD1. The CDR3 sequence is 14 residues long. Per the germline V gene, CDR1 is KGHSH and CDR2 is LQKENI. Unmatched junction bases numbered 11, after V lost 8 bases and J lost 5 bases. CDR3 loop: CASTLNRGLETQYF. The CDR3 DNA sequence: TGTGCCAGCACCCTTAACAGGGGATTGGAGACCCAGTACTTC.

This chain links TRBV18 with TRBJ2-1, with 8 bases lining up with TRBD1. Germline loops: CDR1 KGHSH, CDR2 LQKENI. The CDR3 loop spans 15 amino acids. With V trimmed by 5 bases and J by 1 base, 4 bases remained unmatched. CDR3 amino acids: CASSFRTGSYNEQFF. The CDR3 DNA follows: TGTGCCAGCTCATTCCGGACAGGGTCCTACAATGAGCAGTTCTTC.

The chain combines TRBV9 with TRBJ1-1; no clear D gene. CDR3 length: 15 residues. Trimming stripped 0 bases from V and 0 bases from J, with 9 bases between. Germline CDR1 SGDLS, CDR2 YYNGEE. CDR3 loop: CASSVGPGVNTEAFF. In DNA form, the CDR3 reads TGTGCCAGCAGCGTAGGGCCCGGGGTGAACACTGAAGCTTTCTTT.

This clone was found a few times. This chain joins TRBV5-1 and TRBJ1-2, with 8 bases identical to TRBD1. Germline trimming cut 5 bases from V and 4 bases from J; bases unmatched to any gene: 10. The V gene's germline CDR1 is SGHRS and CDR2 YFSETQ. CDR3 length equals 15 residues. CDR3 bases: TGCGCCAGCAGAACCGATCAGGGGGCGAGCTATGGCTACACCTTC. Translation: CASRTDQGASYGYTF.

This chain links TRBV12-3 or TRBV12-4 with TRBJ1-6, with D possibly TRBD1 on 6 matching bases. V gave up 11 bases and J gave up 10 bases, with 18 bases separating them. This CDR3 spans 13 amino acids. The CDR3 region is CASSRGGRSPLHF. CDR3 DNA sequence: TGTGCCTCCTCCCGTGGGGGCCGCTCACCCCTCCACTTT.

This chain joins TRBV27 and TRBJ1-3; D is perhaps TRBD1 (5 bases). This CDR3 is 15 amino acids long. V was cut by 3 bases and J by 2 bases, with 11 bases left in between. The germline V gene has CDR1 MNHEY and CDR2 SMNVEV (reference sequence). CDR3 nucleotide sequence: TGTGCCAGCAGTTTTGCAGGGATCCCTGGAAACACCATATATTTT. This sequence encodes CASSFAGIPGNTIYF.

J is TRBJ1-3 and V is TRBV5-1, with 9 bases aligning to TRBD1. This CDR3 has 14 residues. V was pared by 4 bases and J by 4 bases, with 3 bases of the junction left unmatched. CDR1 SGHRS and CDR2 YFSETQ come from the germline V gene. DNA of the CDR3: TGCGCCAGCAGCCCGGGACAGGGAGGAAACACCATATATTTT. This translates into CASSPGQGGNTIYF.

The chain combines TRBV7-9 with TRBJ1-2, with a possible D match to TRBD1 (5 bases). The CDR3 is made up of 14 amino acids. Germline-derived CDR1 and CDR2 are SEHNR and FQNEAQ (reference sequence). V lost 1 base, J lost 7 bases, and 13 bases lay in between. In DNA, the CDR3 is TGTGCCAGCAGCTTAGGGCAAAGGGGCGGTGGCTACACCTTC. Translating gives CASSLGQRGGGYTF.

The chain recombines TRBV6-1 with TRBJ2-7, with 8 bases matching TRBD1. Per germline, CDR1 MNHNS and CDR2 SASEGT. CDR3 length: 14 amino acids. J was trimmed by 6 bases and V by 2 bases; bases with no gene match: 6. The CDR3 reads CASSESGQGVEQYF. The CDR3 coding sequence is TGTGCCAGCAGTGAATCCGGACAGGGCGTCGAGCAGTACTTC.

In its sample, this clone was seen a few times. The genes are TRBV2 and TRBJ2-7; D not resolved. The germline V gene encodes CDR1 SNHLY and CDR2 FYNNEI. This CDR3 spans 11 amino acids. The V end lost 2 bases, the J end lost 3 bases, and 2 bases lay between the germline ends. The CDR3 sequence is CASSELYEQYF. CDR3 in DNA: TGTGCCAGCAGTGAACTCTACGAGCAGTACTTC.

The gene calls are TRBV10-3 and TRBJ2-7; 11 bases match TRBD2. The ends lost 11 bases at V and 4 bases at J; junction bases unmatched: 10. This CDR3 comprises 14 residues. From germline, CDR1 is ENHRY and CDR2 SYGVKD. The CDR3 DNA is TGTGCCGTAGGAACCGGGACTAGCGGATACGAGCAGTACTTC. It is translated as CAVGTGTSGYEQYF.

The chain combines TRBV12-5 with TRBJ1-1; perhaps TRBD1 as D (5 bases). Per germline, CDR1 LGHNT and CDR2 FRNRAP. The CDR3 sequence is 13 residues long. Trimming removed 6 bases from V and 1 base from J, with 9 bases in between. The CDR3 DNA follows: TGTGCTAGTGGCTTTGACAGGAACACTGAAGCTTTCTTT. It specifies CASGFDRNTEAFF.

The CDR3 region is CATSDLKGGSYNEQFF. As DNA, the CDR3 is TGTGCCACCAGTGACCTGAAAGGGGGCTCCTACAATGAGCAGTTCTTC. V usage is TRBV24-1 and J usage is TRBJ2-1, with D perhaps TRBD1 (6 bases). The V gene's germline CDR1 is KGHDR and CDR2 SFDVKD. Trimming pared 4 bases from V and 0 bases from J, leaving 12 bases between. The CDR3 is made up of 16 amino acids.

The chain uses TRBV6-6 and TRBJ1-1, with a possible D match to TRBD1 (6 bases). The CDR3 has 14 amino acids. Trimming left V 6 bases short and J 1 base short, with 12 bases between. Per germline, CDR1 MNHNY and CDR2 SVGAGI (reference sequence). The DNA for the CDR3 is TGTGCCAGCAGCCCACTCAGGGGGAACACTGAAGCTTTCTTT. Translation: CASSPLRGNTEAFF.

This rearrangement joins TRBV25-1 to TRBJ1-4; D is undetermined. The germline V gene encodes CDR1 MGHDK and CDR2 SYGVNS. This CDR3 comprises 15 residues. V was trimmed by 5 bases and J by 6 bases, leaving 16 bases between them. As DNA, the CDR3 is TGTGCCAGCAGTCCCCTGACCCCCCGGGATGAAAAACTGTTTTTT. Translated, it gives CASSPLTPRDEKLFF.

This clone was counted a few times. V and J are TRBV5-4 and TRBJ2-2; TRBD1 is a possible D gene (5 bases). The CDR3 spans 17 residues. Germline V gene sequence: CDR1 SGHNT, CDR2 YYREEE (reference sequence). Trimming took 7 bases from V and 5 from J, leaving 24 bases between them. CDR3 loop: CASAPDAKGPRTGELFF. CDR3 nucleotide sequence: TGTGCCAGCGCACCTGACGCGAAGGGGCCTCGGACCGGGGAGCTGTTTTTT.

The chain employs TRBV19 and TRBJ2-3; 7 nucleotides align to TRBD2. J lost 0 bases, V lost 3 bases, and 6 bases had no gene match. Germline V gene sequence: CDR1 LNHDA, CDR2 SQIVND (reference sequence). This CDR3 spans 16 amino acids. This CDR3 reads CASSIGGGASTDTQYF. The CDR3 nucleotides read TGTGCCAGTAGTATTGGCGGGGGTGCTAGCACAGATACGCAGTATTTT.

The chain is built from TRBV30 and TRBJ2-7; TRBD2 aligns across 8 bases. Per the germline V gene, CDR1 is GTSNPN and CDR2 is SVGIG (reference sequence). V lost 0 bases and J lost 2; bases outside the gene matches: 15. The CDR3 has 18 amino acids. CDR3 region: CAWSVTVMVGGRPYEQYF. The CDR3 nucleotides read TGTGCCTGGAGTGTAACCGTGATGGTGGGCGGGAGGCCCTACGAGCAGTACTTC.

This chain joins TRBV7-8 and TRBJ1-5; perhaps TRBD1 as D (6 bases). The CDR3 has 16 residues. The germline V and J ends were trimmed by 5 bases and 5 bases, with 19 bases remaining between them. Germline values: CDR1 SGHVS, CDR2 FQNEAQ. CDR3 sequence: CASSPTEGGTYQPQHF. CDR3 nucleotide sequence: TGTGCCAGCAGCCCCACGGAGGGGGGGACCTATCAGCCCCAGCATTTT.

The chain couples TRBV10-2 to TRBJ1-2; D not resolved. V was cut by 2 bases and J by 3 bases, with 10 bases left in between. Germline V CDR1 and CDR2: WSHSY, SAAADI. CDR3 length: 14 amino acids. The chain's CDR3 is CASSEEGRHYGYTF. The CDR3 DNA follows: TGCGCCAGCAGTGAGGAGGGCAGACACTATGGCTACACCTTC.

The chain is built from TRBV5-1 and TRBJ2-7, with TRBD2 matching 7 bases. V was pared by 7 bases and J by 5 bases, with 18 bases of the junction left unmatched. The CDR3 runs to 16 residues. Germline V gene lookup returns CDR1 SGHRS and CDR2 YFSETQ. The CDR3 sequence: CASSRGVKLPDDEQYF. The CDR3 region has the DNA TGCGCCAGCTCCCGGGGGGTTAAACTCCCCGACGACGAGCAGTACTTC.

The CDR3 reads CASKGTSSYEQYF. The CDR3 nucleotides read TGCGCCAGCAAGGGGACAAGCTCCTACGAGCAGTACTTC. The chain has TRBV10-2 and TRBJ2-7; D may be TRBD1 (6 bases). Trimming took 7 bases from V and 0 from J, leaving 10 bases between them. Germline V gene lookup returns CDR1 WSHSY and CDR2 SAAADI. The length of the CDR3 is 13 residues.